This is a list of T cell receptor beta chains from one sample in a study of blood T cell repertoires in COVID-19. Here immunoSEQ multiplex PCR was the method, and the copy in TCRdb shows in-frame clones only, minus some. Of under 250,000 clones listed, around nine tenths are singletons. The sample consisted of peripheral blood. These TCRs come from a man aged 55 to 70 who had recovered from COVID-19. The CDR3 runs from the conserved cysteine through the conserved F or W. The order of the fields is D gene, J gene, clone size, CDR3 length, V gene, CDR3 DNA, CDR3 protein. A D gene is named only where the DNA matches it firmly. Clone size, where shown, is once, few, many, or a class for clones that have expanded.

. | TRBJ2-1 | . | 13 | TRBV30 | TGTGCCTGGAGTGTAGGACTAGGGGGTGAGCAGTTCTTC | CAWSVGLGGEQFF
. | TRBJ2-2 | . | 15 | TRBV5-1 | TGCGCCAGCAGCTTGGAGCGTCGGAACACCGGGGAGCTGTTTTTT | CASSLERRNTGELFF
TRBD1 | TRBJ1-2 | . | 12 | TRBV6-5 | TGTGCCAGCACTCAGGGGGGAAGCGGCTACACCTTC | CASTQGGSGYTF
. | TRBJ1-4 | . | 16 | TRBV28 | TGTGCCAGCAGTACTATAAAACTATCAACTAATGAAAAACTGTTTTTT | CASSTIKLSTNEKLFF
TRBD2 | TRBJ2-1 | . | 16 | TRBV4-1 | TGCGCCAGCAGCCAACCCGGGAGGGGTCCGTTGCTTGAGCAGTTCTTC | CASSQPGRGPLLEQFF
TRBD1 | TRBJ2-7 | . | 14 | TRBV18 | TGTGCCAGCTCACCCGGGACAGGGAGTAGCGAGCAGTACTTC | CASSPGTGSSEQYF
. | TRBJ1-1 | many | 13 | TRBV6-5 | TGTGCCAGTCCCGGACAGAATCTAGCTGAAGCTTTCTTT | CASPGQNLAEAFF
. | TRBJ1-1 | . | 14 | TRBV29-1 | TGCAGCGTACTACTCCAGGGAAAGAACACTGAAGCTTTCTTT | CSVLLQGKNTEAFF
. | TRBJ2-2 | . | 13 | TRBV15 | TGTGCCACCAGCTTCGGACGCAACGGGAAGCTGTTTTTT | CATSFGRNGKLFF
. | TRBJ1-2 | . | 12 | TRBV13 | TGTGCCAGCAGCGTCCGGGACTATGGCTACACCTTC | CASSVRDYGYTF
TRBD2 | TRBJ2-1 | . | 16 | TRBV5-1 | TGCGCCAGCAGGGGACTAGCGGGGGGTTTGTACAATGAGCAGTTCTTC | CASRGLAGGLYNEQFF
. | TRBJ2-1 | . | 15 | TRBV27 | TGTGCCAGCAGAATAGAAAGGAGCTCCTACAATGAGCAGTTCTTC | CASRIERSSYNEQFF
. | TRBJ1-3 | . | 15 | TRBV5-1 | TGCGCCAGCAGCTTGGAAGGGGCCCCCCGGAACACCATATATTTT | CASSLEGAPRNTIYF
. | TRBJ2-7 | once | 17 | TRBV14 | TGTGCCAGCAGCCTCTACTCTTGGGGAGCTATAACCTACGAGCAGTACTTC | CASSLYSWGAITYEQYF
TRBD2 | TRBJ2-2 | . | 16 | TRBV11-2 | TGTGCCAGCAGAGGGAGGAGCGGGGGGGCCCCCGGGGAGCTGTTTTTT | CASRGRSGGAPGELFF
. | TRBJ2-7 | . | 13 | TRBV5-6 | TGTGCCAGCAGCAGGGACACAAGCTACGAGCAGTACTTC | CASSRDTSYEQYF
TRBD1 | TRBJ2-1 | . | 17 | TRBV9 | TGTGCCAGCAGCGTCGAGGGACCGGGACAGGGGATAAATGAGCAGTTCTTC | CASSVEGPGQGINEQFF
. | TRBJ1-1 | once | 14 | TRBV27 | TGTGCCAGCAGTGCCTGGAGGATGAACACTGAAGCTTTCTTT | CASSAWRMNTEAFF
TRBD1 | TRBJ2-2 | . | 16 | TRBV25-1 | TGTGCCAGCAGTGAATATAGGACAGGGCTAACCGGGGAGCTGTTTTTT | CASSEYRTGLTGELFF
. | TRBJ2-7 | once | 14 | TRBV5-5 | TGTGCCAGCAGCTTTGGAGGCGCTTCCTACGAGCAGTACTTC | CASSFGGASYEQYF
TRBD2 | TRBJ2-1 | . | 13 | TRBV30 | TGTGCCTGTCTAGCGGGAGGGCGCAATGAGCAGTTCTTC | CACLAGGRNEQFF
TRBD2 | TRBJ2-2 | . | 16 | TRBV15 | TGTGCCACCAGCAGAGAACGTGGGAGGGTCTCCGGGGAGCTGTTTTTT | CATSRERGRVSGELFF
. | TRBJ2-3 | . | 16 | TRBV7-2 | TGTGCCAGCAGCTTAGCGGGCGGGTCGGGGATGGATACGCAGTATTTT | CASSLAGGSGMDTQYF
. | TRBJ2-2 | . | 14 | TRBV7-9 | TGTGCCAGCAGCTTAATTAGCGCGTCCGGGGAGCTGTTTTTT | CASSLISASGELFF
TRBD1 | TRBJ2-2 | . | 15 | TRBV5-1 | TGCGCCAGCAGCTGGACAGGGGGTGGAGGCGGGGAGCTGTTTTTT | CASSWTGGGGGELFF
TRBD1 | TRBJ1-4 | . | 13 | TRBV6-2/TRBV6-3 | TGTGCCAGCAGCGACAGGGGAAATGAAAAACTGTTTTTT | CASSDRGNEKLFF
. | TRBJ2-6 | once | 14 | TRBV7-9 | TGTGCCAGCATGGGCAGCTCTGGGGCCAACGTCCTGACTTTC | CASMGSSGANVLTF
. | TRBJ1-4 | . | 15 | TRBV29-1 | TGCAGCGTTGAAGACAGGCTCGCAACTAATGAAAAACTGTTTTTT | CSVEDRLATNEKLFF
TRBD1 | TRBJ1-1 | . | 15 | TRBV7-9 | TGTGCCAGCAGTTTACAGGGGAAAACGAACACTGAAGCTTTCTTT | CASSLQGKTNTEAFF
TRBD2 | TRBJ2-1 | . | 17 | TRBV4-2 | TGTGCCAGCAGCCAGAGTTGGACTAGCGGAAATTACAATGAGCAGTTCTTC | CASSQSWTSGNYNEQFF
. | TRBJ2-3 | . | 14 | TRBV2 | TGTGCCAGCAGCAGCGGGCTCAGCACAGATACGCAGTATTTT | CASSSGLSTDTQYF
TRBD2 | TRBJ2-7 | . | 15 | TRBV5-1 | TGCGCCAGCAGCTCCAAGGGAAGCGGGATAGGAGAGCAGTACTTC | CASSSKGSGIGEQYF
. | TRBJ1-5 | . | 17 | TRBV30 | TGTGCCTGGAGTTCGGGTCGAACAGGAAAAAGCAATCAGCCCCAGCATTTT | CAWSSGRTGKSNQPQHF
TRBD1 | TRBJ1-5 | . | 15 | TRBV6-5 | TGTGCCAGCAGTCTGGGACAGGGAGTAAATCAGCCCCAGCATTTT | CASSLGQGVNQPQHF
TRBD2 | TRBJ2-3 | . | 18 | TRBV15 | TGTGCCACCAGCAGGGGAATTAGCGGGAGCCGGGGGACAGATACGCAGTATTTT | CATSRGISGSRGTDTQYF
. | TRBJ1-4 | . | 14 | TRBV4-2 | TGTGCCAGCAGCCGGGAGGTGGGGAATGAAAAACTGTTTTTT | CASSREVGNEKLFF
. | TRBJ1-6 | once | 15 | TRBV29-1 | TGCAGCGTTGTTGGCAGGGGAACCTCAGATTCACCCCTCCACTTT | CSVVGRGTSDSPLHF
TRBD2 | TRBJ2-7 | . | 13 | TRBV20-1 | TGCAGTGCTAGTTCCAGCGGGAGAGGCGAGCAGTACTTC | CSASSSGRGEQYF
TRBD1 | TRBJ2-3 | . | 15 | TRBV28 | TGTGCCAGCAGAGACACAGGGGCTAACACAGATACGCAGTATTTT | CASRDTGANTDTQYF
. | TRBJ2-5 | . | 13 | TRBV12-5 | TGTGCTAGTGGAACAGGTTCCGGAGAGACCCAGTACTTC | CASGTGSGETQYF